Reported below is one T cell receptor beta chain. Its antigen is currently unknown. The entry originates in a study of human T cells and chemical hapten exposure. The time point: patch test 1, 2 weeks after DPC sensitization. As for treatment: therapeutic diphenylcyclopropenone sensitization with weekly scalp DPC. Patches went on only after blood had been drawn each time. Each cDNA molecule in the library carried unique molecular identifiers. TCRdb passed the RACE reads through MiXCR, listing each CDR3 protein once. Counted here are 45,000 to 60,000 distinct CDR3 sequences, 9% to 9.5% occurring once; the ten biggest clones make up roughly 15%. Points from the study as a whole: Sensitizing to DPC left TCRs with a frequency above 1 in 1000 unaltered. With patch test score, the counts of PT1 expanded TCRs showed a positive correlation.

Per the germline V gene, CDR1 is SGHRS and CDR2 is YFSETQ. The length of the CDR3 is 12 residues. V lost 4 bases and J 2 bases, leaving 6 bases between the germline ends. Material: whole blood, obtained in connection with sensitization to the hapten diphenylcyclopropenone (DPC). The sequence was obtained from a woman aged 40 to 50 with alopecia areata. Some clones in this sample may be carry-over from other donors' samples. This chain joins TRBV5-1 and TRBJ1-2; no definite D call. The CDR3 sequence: CASSPANYGYTF. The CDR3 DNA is TGCGCCAGCAGCCCGGCGAACTATGGCTACACCTTC. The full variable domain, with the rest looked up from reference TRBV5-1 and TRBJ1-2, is KAGVTQTPRYLIKTRGQQVTLSCSPISGHRSVSWYQQTPGQGLQFLFEYFSETQRNKGNFPGRFSGRQFSNSRSEMNVSTLELGDSALYLCASSPANYGYTFGSGTRLTVV.